These 20 T cell receptor beta chains originate from one sample sequenced in a study of cytomegalovirus exposure and HLA in healthy donors. Use of 60 Vbeta and 13 Jbeta primers characterized the PCR. Using immunoSEQ multiplex PCR, the repertoire was profiled, and TCRdb retains in-frame clones only, with some absent. The table lists roughly 6,200 clones, roughly 51% of them singletons. Sequenced sample: PBMCs. The receptors were gathered from a man between 25 and 39 years old in good health and CMV-seropositive.

The rearrangement joins TRBV7-6 to TRBJ2-7; 8 bases are shared with TRBD2. CDR1 and CDR2 (germline): SGHVS, FNYEAQ. J lost 2 bases, V lost 5 bases, and 5 bases had no gene match. CDR3 length: 14 residues. The CDR3 coding sequence is TGTGCCAGCAGCCTACTAGCGGATACCTACGAGCAGTACTTC. Translated: CASSLLADTYEQYF. The whole variable domain, remainder taken from reference TRBV7-6 and TRBJ2-7, is GAGVSQSPRYKVTKRGQDVALRCDPISGHVSLYWYRQALGQGPEFLTYFNYEAQQDKSGLPNDRFSAERPEGSISTLTIQRTEQRDSAMYRCASSLLADTYEQYFGPGTRLTVT.

The chain employs TRBV30 and TRBJ2-6; D call uncertain. CDR3 length equals 13 residues. Germline CDR1 and CDR2: GTSNPN and SVGIG (reference sequence). Here the CDR3 reads CAVSTSGANVLTF. The CDR3 coding sequence is TGTGCGGTTAGTACCTCTGGGGCCAACGTCCTGACTTTC.

The chain links TRBV7-2 to TRBJ2-5, with 7 bases that match TRBD1. The CDR3 contains 16 residues. With V trimmed by 1 base and J by 5 bases, 10 bases remained unmatched. CDR1 is SGHTA and CDR2 is FQGNSA in the germline V gene. The CDR3 DNA reads as TGTGCCAGCAGCTTAGGGGACAGTCAACTGAGGGAGACCCAGTACTTC. Amino acid sequence: CASSLGDSQLRETQYF.

This clone was counted once. The chain links TRBV6-4 to TRBJ2-5; 9 bases are shared with TRBD1. The J segment lost 5 bases and the V segment lost 9 bases, leaving 10 bases of the junction unmatched. Germline V gene sequence: CDR1 MRHNA, CDR2 SNTAGT. The CDR3 spans 14 residues. The CDR3: CASWAGTGLETQYF. Here the CDR3 DNA reads TGTGCCAGTTGGGCCGGGACAGGGTTGGAGACCCAGTACTTC.

The chain uses TRBV5-4 and TRBJ2-1; no firm D call. The germline V and J ends were trimmed by 7 bases and 1 base, with 3 bases remaining between them. This CDR3 spans 11 amino acids. The V gene's germline CDR1 is SGHNT and CDR2 YYREEE (reference sequence). In DNA, the CDR3 is TGTGCCAGCCGTTCCTACAATGAGCAGTTCTTC. Translating it yields CASRSYNEQFF.

V gene TRBV29-1 combines with J gene TRBJ1-2; no firm D call. V lost 3 bases, J lost 3 bases, and 11 bases lay in between. This CDR3 is built from 13 residues. CDR1 is SQVTM, CDR2 ANQGSEA, per germline. The CDR3 DNA reads TGCAGCGTTGACCGGGGATGGGACTATGGCTACACCTTC. It yields the protein CSVDRGWDYGYTF. Full variable domain (remainder filled in from reference TRBV29-1 and TRBJ1-2): SAVISQKPSRDICQRGTSLTIQCQVDSQVTMMFWYRQQPGQSLTLIATANQGSEATYESGFVIDKFPISRPNLTFSTLTVSNMSPEDSSIYLCSVDRGWDYGYTFGSGTRLTVV.

The chain couples TRBV4-3 to TRBJ1-4, with 9 positions matching TRBD1. CDR3 size: 15 residues. Germline V CDR1 and CDR2: LGHNA, YSLEER. Trimming took 1 base from V and 8 from J; bases not matched to a gene: 5. CDR3 nucleotide sequence: TGCGCCAGCAGCCAAGGACAGGGGGTTATCGAAAAACTGTTTTTT. Translation: CASSQGQGVIEKLFF.

The chain employs TRBV4-1 and TRBJ1-2; tentatively, D is TRBD1 (5 bases). This CDR3 has 18 residues. The germline gives CDR1 MGHRA, CDR2 YSYEKL. V lost 2 bases and J lost 2, with 21 bases in between. CDR3 protein: CASSQFPREKKENYGYTF. CDR3 in DNA: TGCGCCAGCAGCCAATTCCCCAGGGAAAAAAAGGAGAACTATGGCTACACCTTC.

The V call is TRBV29-1, the J call TRBJ2-5; maybe TRBD1 (6 bases). The CDR3 has 12 residues. Trimming pared 4 bases from V and 7 bases from J, leaving 13 bases between. Looked up from germline, CDR1 is SQVTM and CDR2 is ANQGSEA. This chain's CDR3 is CSVVGQGRTQYF. The CDR3 DNA reads as TGCAGCGTTGTCGGGCAGGGGAGGACCCAGTACTTC.

The chain employs TRBV29-1 and TRBJ1-1, with unresolved D. The germline gives CDR1 SQVTM, CDR2 ANQGSEA. V lost 0 bases to trimming and J lost 7 bases, with 3 bases between them. The CDR3 has 10 amino acids. In DNA, the CDR3 is TGCAGCGTTGAAGATATTGAAGCTTTCTTT. Translating gives CSVEDIEAFF.

The chain links TRBV30 to TRBJ1-1, with D maybe TRBD1 (5 bases). Trimming stripped 5 bases from V and 4 bases from J, with 11 bases between. Germline V gene sequence: CDR1 GTSNPN, CDR2 SVGIG (reference sequence). The CDR3 has 12 amino acids. CDR3 nucleotide sequence: TGTGCCTGGGCGTGGGGCCCCACTGAAGCTTTCTTT. Protein product: CAWAWGPTEAFF. The variable domain in full, completed from reference TRBV30 and TRBJ1-1, reads SQTIHQWPATLVQPVGSPLSLECTVEGTSNPNLYWYRQAAGRGLQLLFYSVGIGQISSEVPQNLSASRPQDRQFILSSKKLLLSDSGFYLCAWAWGPTEAFFGQGTRLTVV.

CDR3 region: CSVGGGDQPQHF. CDR3 DNA: TGCAGCGTTGGAGGGGGCGATCAGCCCCAGCATTTT. The rearrangement links TRBV29-1 to TRBJ1-5; 7 bases fit TRBD1. With V trimmed by 4 bases and J by 5 bases, 2 bases remained unmatched. The CDR3 totals 12 residues. The germline V gene encodes CDR1 SQVTM and CDR2 ANQGSEA.

The CDR3 region has the DNA TGCGCCAGCAGCCAAGGACAGGGTGTGACGAACACTGAAGCTTTCTTT. Amino acid sequence: CASSQGQGVTNTEAFF. This rearrangement joins TRBV4-3 to TRBJ1-1; 7 nucleotides line up with TRBD1. Losses at the gene ends were 1 base for V and 1 base for J; bases not matched to a gene: 6. This CDR3 region has 16 residues. Looked up from germline, CDR1 is LGHNA and CDR2 is YSLEER.

The rearrangement links TRBV7-8 to TRBJ2-2, with unresolved D. The V gene lost 4 bases and the J gene lost 6 bases, with 6 bases spanning the gap. The CDR3 contains 12 residues. Germline V gives CDR1 SGHVS, CDR2 FQNEAQ. The CDR3 DNA is TGTGCCAGCAGCTCCCAGGCCGGGGAGCTGTTTTTT. Protein sequence: CASSSQAGELFF.

The V call is TRBV18, the J call TRBJ1-1; D is possibly TRBD1 (5 bases). The V and J ends lost 1 base and 8 bases respectively, with 11 bases between them. CDR3 length: 13 residues. Germline CDR1 and CDR2: KGHSH and LQKENI. CDR3 in DNA: TGTGCCAGCTCACCACAGCAGGCAGGGGAAGCTTTCTTT. It codes for CASSPQQAGEAFF.

The rearrangement joins TRBV25-1 to TRBJ1-6; TRBD1 might be the D (5 bases). The CDR3 spans 14 residues. The germline gives CDR1 MGHDK, CDR2 SYGVNS. Trimming took off 5 bases at V and 9 bases at J, with 14 bases between the two ends. The CDR3 spells CASSRSDRTSPLHF. The CDR3 DNA sequence: TGTGCCAGCAGTCGGAGTGACAGAACTTCACCCCTCCACTTT.

V gene TRBV5-1 combines with J gene TRBJ1-2, with a weak D call TRBD1 (5 bases). Trimming cost V 4 bases and J 3 bases, with 10 bases left between them. There are 13 residues in the CDR3. In germline, CDR1 is SGHRS, CDR2 YFSETQ. CDR3 coding DNA: TGCGCCAGCAGCCTGACAGTTGACTATGGCTACACCTTC. It codes for CASSLTVDYGYTF.

This clone was recorded a few times. The genes are TRBV7-9 and TRBJ1-1; 8 positions agree with TRBD1. With V trimmed by 5 bases and J by 11 bases, 7 bases remained unmatched. This CDR3 spans 12 amino acids. The germline V gene has CDR1 SEHNR and CDR2 FQNEAQ (reference sequence). The DNA of the CDR3 is TGTGCCAGCAGCCTCTCGACAGGGGAGGCTTTCTTT. Its protein product is CASSLSTGEAFF.

The chain has TRBV29-1 and TRBJ2-7; D may be TRBD2 (5 bases). Germline loops: CDR1 SQVTM, CDR2 ANQGSEA. With 7 bases removed from V and 2 bases from J, the gap between germline ends came to 15 bases. CDR3 length: 13 residues. CDR3 nucleotide sequence: TGCAGCGCCTCGGACTCTCGGGCCTACGAGCAGTACTTC. Translating it yields CSASDSRAYEQYF.

This chain links TRBV29-1 with TRBJ2-3; tentatively, D is TRBD1 (5 bases). The CDR3 consists of 13 residues. Germline CDR1 SQVTM, CDR2 ANQGSEA. Trimming shortened V by 7 bases and J by 2 bases, and 13 bases separated the two germline ends. The CDR3 loop reads CSGKQGSTDTQYF. The CDR3 nucleotides read TGCAGCGGGAAGCAGGGCTCCACAGATACGCAGTATTTT.